This entry lists 3 T cell receptor beta chains sequenced from one sample in a study of control samples from healthy donors and cancer patients. The table came from immunoSEQ multiplex PCR; TCRdb's copy has only in-frame clones and leaves some out. The sample lists 170,000 or so clones; under 95% were seen once. The sample comprised blood. Every receptor here comes from a woman aged 18 to 35 in good health.

The chain is built from TRBV3-1 (or the pseudogene TRBV3-2) and TRBJ1-2, with 12 bases that match TRBD1. Germline CDR1 LGHDT, CDR2 YNNKEL (reference sequence). The CDR3 length is 15 residues. After removal of 3 bases from V and 5 bases from J, the junction contained 4 bases not matched to a gene. The CDR3 region has the DNA TGTGCCAGCAGCCAGAGGGACAGGGGGCCTTATGGCTACACCTTC. Protein sequence: CASSQRDRGPYGYTF.

J is TRBJ1-1 and V is TRBV5-1, with 9 positions matching TRBD1. Germline values: CDR1 SGHRS, CDR2 YFSETQ. Losses at the gene ends were 2 bases for V and 0 bases for J; bases not matched to a gene: 2. The CDR3 has 15 residues. The CDR3 DNA is TGCGCCAGCAGCTTCAGGACAGGGGTGAACACTGAAGCTTTCTTT. Translated: CASSFRTGVNTEAFF. The full variable domain, with the rest looked up from reference TRBV5-1 and TRBJ1-1, is KAGVTQTPRYLIKTRGQQVTLSCSPISGHRSVSWYQQTPGQGLQFLFEYFSETQRNKGNFPGRFSGRQFSNSRSEMNVSTLELGDSALYLCASSFRTGVNTEAFFGQGTRLTVV.

The chain recombines TRBV19 with TRBJ2-7; D gene ambiguous. The CDR3 loop spans 13 amino acids. Germline lookup yields CDR1 LNHDA and CDR2 SQIVND (reference sequence). Trimming took off 4 bases at V and 1 base at J, with 8 bases between the two ends. The CDR3 bases are TGTGCCAGTAGTACCTCTTTTTCCTACGAGCAGTACTTC. Its translation: CASSTSFSYEQYF.